The source of this TCR beta chain is a study of shared clonotypes between healthy human individuals. The study's findings and limits: The sampled material consisted only of blood, and tissue repertoires are likely to differ.

In the study's own analysis: ImmunoSEQ sequences covered only the junction and lacked quality scores; filtering therefore differed. Profiled with immunoSEQ multiplex PCR; TCRdb holds only in-frame clones, not every one. V and J calls and clone size follow that table, whereas D and trimming were derived from the DNA. This sample has about 490,000 clones; over 70% occur once, and the top ten carry 12%. With regard to this clone: Its antigen is still unknown.

The donor population consisted of healthy HIV-negative adults with no recent acute infections or vaccinations. Germline V CDR1 and CDR2: SGHDN, FVKESK. Between the trimmed V and J ends, which lost 1 base and 5 bases, there was a span of 4 bases. This CDR3 comprises 12 residues. Material for sequencing was PBMCs. The receptor was isolated from a woman in her thirties or forties in good health. Some clones in this sample may be carry-over from other donors' samples. V usage is TRBV14 and J usage is TRBJ2-3; D remains ambiguous. The CDR3 DNA sequence: TGTGCCAGCAGCCAAGGTAGAGATACGCAGTATTTT. Residues: CASSQGRDTQYF.